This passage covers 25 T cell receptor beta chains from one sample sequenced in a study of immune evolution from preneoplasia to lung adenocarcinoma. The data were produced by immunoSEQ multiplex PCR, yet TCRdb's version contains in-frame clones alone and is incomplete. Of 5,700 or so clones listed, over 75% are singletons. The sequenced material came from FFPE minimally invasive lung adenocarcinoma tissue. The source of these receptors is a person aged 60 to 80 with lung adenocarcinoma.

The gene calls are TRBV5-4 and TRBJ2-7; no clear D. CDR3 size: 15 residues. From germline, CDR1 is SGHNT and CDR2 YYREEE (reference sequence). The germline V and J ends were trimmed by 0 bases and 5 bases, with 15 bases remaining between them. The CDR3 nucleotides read TGTGCCAGCAGCTTGGGAGGTCTCCGTAGGGACGAGCAGTACTTC. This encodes CASSLGGLRRDEQYF. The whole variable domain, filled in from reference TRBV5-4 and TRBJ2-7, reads ETGVTQSPTHLIKTRGQQVTLRCSSQSGHNTVSWYQQALGQGPQFIFQYYREEENGRGNFPPRFSGLQFPNYSSELNVNALELDDSALYLCASSLGGLRRDEQYFGPGTRLTVT.

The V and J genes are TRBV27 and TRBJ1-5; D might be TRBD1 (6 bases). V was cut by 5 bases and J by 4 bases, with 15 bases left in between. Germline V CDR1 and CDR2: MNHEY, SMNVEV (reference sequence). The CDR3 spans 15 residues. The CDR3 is CASSLGGGGNQPQHF. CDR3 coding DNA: TGTGCCAGCAGTCTAGGGGGGGGTGGGAATCAGCCCCAGCATTTT.

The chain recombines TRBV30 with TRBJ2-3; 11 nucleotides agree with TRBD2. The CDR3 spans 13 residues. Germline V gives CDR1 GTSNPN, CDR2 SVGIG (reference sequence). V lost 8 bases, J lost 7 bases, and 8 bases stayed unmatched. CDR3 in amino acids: CALDLAGGHTQYF. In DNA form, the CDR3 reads TGTGCCCTGGACCTAGCGGGAGGCCATACGCAGTATTTT.

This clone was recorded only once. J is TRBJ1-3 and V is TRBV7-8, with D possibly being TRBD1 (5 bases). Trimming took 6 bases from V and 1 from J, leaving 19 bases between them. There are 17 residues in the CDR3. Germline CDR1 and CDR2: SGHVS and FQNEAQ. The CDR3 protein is CASSLRPGTRSGNTIYF. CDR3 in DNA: TGTGCCAGCAGTCTTAGGCCAGGGACCAGGTCTGGAAACACCATATATTTT.

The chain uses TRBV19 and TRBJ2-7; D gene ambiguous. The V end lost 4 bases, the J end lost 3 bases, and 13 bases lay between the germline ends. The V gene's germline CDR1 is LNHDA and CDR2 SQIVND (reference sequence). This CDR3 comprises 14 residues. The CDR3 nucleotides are TGTGCCAGTAGTACCCCGGGCCTTAACTACGAGCAGTACTTC. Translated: CASSTPGLNYEQYF.

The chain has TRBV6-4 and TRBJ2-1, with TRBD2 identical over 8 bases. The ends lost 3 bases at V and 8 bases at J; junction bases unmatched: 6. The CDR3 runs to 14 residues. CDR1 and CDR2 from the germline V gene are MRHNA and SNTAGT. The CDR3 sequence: CASSETSESYEQFF. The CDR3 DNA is TGTGCCAGCAGTGAGACTAGCGAGAGCTATGAGCAGTTCTTC.

The CDR3 nucleotides read TGTGCCAGCTCACCACGACAGAACACTGAAGCTTTCTTT. Translation gives CASSPRQNTEAFF. V gene TRBV18 combines with J gene TRBJ1-1; no firm D call. This CDR3 is built from 13 residues. Trimming left V 1 base short and J 1 base short, with 4 bases between. CDR1 is KGHSH, CDR2 LQKENI, per germline. The whole variable domain, remainder taken from reference TRBV18 and TRBJ1-1, is NAGVMQNPRHLVRRRGQEARLRCSPMKGHSHVYWYRQLPEEGLKFMVYLQKENIIDESGMPKERFSAEFPKEGPSILRIQQVVRGDSAAYFCASSPRQNTEAFFGQGTRLTVV.

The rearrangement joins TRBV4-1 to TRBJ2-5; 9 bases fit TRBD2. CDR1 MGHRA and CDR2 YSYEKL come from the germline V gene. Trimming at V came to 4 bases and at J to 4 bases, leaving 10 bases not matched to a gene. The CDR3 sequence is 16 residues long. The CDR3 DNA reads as TGCGCCAGCAGCCCGAGGGCGGGAGGGTCGGCAGAGACCCAGTACTTC. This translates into CASSPRAGGSAETQYF.

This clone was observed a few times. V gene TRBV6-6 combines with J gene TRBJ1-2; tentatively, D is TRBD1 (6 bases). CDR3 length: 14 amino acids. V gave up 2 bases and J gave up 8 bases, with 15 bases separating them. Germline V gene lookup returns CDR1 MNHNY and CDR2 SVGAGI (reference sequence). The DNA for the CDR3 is TGTGCCAGCAGTTACGATACAGGGCCCATCGGCTACACCTTC. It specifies CASSYDTGPIGYTF.

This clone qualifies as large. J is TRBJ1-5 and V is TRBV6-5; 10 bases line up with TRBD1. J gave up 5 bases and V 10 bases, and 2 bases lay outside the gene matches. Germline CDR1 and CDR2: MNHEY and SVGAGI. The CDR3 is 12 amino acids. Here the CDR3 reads CATGQGDQPQHF. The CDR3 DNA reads TGTGCCACCGGACAGGGGGATCAGCCCCAGCATTTT.

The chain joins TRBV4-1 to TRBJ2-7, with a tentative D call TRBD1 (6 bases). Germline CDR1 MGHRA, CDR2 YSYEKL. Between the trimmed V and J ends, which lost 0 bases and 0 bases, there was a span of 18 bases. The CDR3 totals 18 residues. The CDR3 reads CASSQDRTVTRNSYEQYF. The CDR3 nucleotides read TGCGCCAGCAGCCAAGATAGGACAGTAACCCGGAACTCCTACGAGCAGTACTTC.

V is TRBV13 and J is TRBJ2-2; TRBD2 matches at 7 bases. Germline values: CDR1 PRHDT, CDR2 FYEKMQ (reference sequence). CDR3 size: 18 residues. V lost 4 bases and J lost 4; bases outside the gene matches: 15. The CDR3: CASSSVVGAGVGTGELFF. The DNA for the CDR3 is TGTGCCAGCAGCTCCGTCGTAGGGGCGGGAGTCGGCACCGGGGAGCTGTTTTTT.

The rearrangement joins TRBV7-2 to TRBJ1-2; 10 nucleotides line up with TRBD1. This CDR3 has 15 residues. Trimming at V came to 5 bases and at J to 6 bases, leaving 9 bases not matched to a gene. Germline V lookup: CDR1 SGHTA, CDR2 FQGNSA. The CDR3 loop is CASSPFDRGRDGYTF. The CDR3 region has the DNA TGTGCCAGCAGCCCCTTTGACAGGGGGCGGGATGGCTACACCTTC.

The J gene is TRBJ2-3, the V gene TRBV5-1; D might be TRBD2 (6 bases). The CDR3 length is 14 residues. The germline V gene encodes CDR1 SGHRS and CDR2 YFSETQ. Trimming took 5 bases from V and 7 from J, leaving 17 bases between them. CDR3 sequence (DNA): TGCGCCAGCAGGATGGAGGGCAAAGTAAATACGCAGTATTTT. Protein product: CASRMEGKVNTQYF.

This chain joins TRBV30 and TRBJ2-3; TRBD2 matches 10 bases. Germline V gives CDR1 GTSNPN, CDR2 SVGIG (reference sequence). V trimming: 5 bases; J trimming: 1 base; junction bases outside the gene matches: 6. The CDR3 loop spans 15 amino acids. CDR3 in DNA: TGTGCCTGGCAGCCCGGACTAGCGGGCACAGATACGCAGTATTTT. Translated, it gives CAWQPGLAGTDTQYF.

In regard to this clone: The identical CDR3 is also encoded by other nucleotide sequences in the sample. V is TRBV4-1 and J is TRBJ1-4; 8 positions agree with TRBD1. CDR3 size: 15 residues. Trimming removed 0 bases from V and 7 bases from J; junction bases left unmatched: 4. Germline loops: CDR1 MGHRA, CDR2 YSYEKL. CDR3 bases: TGCGCCAGCAGCCAAGAGGGACAGGTTCGTGAAAAACTGTTTTTT. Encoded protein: CASSQEGQVREKLFF.

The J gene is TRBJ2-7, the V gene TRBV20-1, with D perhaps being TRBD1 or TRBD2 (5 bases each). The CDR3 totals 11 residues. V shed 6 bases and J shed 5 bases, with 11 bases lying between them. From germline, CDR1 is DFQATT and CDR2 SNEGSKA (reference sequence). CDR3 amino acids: CSAERGDEQYF. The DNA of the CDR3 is TGCAGTGCGGAACGAGGGGACGAGCAGTACTTC.

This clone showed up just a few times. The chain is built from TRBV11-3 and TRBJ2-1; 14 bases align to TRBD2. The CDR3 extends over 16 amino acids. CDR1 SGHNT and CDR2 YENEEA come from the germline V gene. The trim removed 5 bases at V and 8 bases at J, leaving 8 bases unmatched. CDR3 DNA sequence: TGTGCCAGCAGCGGCGGGACTAGCGGGAGTATGGATGAGCAGTTCTTC. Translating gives CASSGGTSGSMDEQFF.

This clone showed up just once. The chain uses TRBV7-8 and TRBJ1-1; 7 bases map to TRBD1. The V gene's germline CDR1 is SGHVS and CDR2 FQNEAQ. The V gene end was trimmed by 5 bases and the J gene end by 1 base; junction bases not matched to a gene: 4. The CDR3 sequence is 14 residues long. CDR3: CASSVGQANTEAFF. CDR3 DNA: TGTGCCAGCAGCGTTGGACAGGCGAACACTGAAGCTTTCTTT.

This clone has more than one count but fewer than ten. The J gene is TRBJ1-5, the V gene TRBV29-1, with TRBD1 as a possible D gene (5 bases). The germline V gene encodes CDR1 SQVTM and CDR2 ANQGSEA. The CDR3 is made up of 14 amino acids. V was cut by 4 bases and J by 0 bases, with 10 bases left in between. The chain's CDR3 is CSVANGASNQPQHF. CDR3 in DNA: TGCAGCGTTGCAAACGGGGCTAGCAATCAGCCCCAGCATTTT.

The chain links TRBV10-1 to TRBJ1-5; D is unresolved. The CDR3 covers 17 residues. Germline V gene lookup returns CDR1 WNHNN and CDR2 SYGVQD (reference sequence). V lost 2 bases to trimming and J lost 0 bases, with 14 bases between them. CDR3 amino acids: CASSEGRRQTSNQPQHF. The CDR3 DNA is TGCGCCAGCAGTGAGGGGAGGCGGCAGACTAGCAATCAGCCCCAGCATTTT.

Here the CDR3 reads CASSLEGGRGTEAFF. CDR3 sequence (DNA): TGCGCCAGCAGCTTGGAAGGAGGGCGGGGGACTGAAGCTTTCTTT. The rearrangement links TRBV5-1 to TRBJ1-1; a weak D match, TRBD1 (5 bases). CDR1 SGHRS and CDR2 YFSETQ come from the germline V gene. V was clipped by 0 bases and J by 5 bases, with 14 bases between them. The CDR3 contains 15 residues.

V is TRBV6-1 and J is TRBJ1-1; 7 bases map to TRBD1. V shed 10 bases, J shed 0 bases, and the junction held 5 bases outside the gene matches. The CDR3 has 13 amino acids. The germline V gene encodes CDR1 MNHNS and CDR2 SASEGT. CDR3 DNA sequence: TGTGCCACAAGGGGACAGATGAACACTGAAGCTTTCTTT. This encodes CATRGQMNTEAFF.

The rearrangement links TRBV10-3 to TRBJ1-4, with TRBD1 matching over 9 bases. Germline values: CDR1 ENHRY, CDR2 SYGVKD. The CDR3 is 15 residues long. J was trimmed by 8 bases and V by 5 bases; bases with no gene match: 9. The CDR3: CAISKNRGPDEKLFF. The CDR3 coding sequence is TGTGCCATCAGTAAAAACAGGGGGCCGGACGAAAAACTGTTTTTT.

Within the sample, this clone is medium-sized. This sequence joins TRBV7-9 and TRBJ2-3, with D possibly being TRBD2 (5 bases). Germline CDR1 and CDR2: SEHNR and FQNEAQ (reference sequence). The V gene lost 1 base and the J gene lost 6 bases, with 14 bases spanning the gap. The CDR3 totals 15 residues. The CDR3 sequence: CASSLVASTADTQYF. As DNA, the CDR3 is TGTGCCAGCAGCTTAGTGGCTAGCACTGCCGATACGCAGTATTTT.